A single sample is the source of the 8 T cell receptor beta chains below, sequenced in a study of T cells after somatic rescue of genetic block. The table came from immunoSEQ multiplex PCR; TCRdb's copy has only in-frame clones and leaves some out. The table includes 80,000 to 100,000 clones, around 89% detected once. The sample taken for sequencing was peripheral blood mononuclear cells (PBMCs). Receptors were obtained from a woman aged 18-29 years.

The chain links TRBV13 to TRBJ2-5; possible D gene TRBD2, 5 bases. The CDR3 loop spans 14 amino acids. V was pared by 0 bases and J by 9 bases, with 14 bases between. Germline CDR1 is PRHDT and CDR2 is FYEKMQ (reference sequence). The CDR3, as DNA: TGTGCCAGCAGCTTAGGACGGGGATCCCGGCCCCAGTACTTC. Translated: CASSLGRGSRPQYF.

The chain joins TRBV7-2 to TRBJ2-1; D is unresolved. Germline V gene lookup returns CDR1 SGHTA and CDR2 FQGNSA. This CDR3 comprises 11 residues. Trimming took 4 bases from V and 10 from J, leaving 8 bases between them. The CDR3, as DNA: TGTGCCAGCAGCTCTTTTAGCGAGCAGTTCTTC. Translating gives CASSSFSEQFF.

The chain employs TRBV27 and TRBJ2-1, with D perhaps assigned TRBD1 or TRBD2 (6 bases each). Looked up from germline, CDR1 is MNHEY and CDR2 is SMNVEV (reference sequence). V was shortened by 7 bases and J by 10 bases, with 38 bases between the two germline ends. This CDR3 spans 20 amino acids. The CDR3 DNA sequence: TGTGCCAGCAATGACACCCCAGCAGGTTCCGGGACGGGGGCTGAGGCGGAGCAGTTCTTC. It translates to CASNDTPAGSGTGAEAEQFF.

This clone appeared a single time. The chain combines TRBV5-6 with TRBJ2-5, with D possibly matching TRBD1 (6 bases). This CDR3 contains 14 residues. Trimming removed 4 bases at V and 5 bases at J, with 15 bases between. Germline lookup yields CDR1 SGHDT and CDR2 YYEEEE. For the CDR3, the DNA is TGTGCCAGCAGCCCCTCCGGGACATACGAGACCCAGTACTTC. The encoded protein is CASSPSGTYETQYF.

The chain recombines TRBV11-2 with TRBJ1-4; D gene ambiguous. With 9 bases removed from V and 7 bases from J, the gap between germline ends came to 18 bases. This CDR3 has 14 residues. Germline CDR1 and CDR2: SGHAT and FQNNGV. The CDR3 spells CASIPTTLFEKLFF. The CDR3 DNA follows: TGTGCCAGTATCCCGACAACTTTATTTGAAAAACTGTTTTTT. Based on the CDR3 plus reference TRBV11-2 and TRBJ1-4, the full variable domain is EAGVAQSPRYKIIEKRQSVAFWCNPISGHATLYWYQQILGQGPKLLIQFQNNGVVDDSQLPKDRFSAERLKGVDSTLKIQPAKLEDSAVYLCASIPTTLFEKLFFGSGTQLSVL.

J is TRBJ1-5 and V is TRBV28; D might be TRBD1 (5 bases). CDR3 length equals 14 residues. V lost 3 bases and J 7 bases, leaving 13 bases between the germline ends. Germline V gene sequence: CDR1 MDHEN, CDR2 SYDVKM. DNA of the CDR3: TGTGCCAGCAGTTTGCGAGGGGAAGGCCAGCCCCAGCATTTT. Translating it yields CASSLRGEGQPQHF.

CDR3 sequence (DNA): TGTGCCAGCAGCCTTTTGAACACTGAAGCTTTCTTT. Translation: CASSLLNTEAFF. The chain joins TRBV7-2 to TRBJ1-1; D is unresolved. Trimming took off 5 bases at V and 0 bases at J, with 4 bases between the two ends. The CDR3 loop spans 12 amino acids. CDR1 and CDR2 (germline): SGHTA, FQGNSA.

The chain couples TRBV20-1 to TRBJ1-2; D is undetermined. CDR1 DFQATT and CDR2 SNEGSKA come from the germline V gene (reference sequence). The CDR3 is made up of 11 amino acids. The V and J ends lost 8 bases and 6 bases respectively, with 13 bases between them. CDR3 coding DNA: TGCAGTCTTTTTGGGGAGAATGGCTACACCTTC. Its protein product is CSLFGENGYTF.